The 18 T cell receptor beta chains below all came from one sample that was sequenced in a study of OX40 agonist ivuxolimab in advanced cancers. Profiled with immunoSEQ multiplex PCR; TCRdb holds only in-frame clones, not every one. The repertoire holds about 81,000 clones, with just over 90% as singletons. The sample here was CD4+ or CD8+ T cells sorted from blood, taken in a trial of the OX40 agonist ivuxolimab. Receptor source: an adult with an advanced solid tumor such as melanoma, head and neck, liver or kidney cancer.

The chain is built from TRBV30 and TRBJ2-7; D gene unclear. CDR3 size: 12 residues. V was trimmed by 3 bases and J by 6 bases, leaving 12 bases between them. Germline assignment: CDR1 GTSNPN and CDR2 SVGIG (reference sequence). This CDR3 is CAWSRSATEQYF. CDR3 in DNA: TGTGCCTGGAGCCGATCGGCTACCGAGCAGTACTTC.

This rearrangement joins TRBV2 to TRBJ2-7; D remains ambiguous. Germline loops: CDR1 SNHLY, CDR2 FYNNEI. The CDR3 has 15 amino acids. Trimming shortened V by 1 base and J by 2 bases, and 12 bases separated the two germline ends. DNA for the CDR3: TGTGCCAGCAGTGAAGAGCTTGGAGAAACCTACGAGCAGTACTTC. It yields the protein CASSEELGETYEQYF.

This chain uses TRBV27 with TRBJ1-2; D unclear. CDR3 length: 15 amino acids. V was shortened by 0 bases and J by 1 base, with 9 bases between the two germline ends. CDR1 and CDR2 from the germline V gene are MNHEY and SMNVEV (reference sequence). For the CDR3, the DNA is TGTGCCAGCAGTTTATCGGGAGGGTTTAACTATGGCTACACCTTC. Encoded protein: CASSLSGGFNYGYTF.

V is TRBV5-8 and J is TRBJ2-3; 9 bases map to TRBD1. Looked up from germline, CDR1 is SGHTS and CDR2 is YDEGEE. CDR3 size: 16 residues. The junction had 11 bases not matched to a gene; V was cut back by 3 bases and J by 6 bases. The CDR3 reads CASSSGTGREADTQYF. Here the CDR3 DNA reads TGTGCCAGCAGCTCCGGGACAGGGAGGGAGGCGGATACGCAGTATTTT.

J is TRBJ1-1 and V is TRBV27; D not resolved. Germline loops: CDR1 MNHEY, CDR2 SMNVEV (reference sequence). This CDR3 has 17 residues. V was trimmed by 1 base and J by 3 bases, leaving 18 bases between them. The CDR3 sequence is CASSLYLGSGVDTEAFF. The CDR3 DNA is TGTGCCAGCAGTTTATATCTCGGGTCTGGGGTGGACACTGAAGCTTTCTTT.

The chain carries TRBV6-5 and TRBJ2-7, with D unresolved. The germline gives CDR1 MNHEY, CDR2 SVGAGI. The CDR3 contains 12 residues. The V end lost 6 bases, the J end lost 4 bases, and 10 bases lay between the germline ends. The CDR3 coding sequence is TGTGCCAGCAGCCCGACCTGGTACGAGCAGTACTTC. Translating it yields CASSPTWYEQYF.

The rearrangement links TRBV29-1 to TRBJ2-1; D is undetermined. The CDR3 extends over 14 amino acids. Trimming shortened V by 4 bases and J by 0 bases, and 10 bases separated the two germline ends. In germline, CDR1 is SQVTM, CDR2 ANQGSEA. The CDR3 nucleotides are TGCAGCGTTGGAACAGCCAGCTCCTACAATGAGCAGTTCTTC. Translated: CSVGTASSYNEQFF.

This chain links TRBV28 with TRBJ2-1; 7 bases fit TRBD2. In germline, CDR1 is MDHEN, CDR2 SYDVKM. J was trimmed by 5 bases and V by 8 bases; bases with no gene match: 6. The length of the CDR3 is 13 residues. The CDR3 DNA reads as TGTGCCAGCTTCGGACTAGACAACAATGAGCAGTTCTTC. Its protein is CASFGLDNNEQFF.

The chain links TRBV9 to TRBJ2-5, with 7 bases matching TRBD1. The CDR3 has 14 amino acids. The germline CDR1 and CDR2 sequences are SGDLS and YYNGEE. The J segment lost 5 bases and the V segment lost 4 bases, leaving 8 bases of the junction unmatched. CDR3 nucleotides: TGTGCCAGCAGCACCGAGGGGGCTGGGGAGACCCAGTACTTC. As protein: CASSTEGAGETQYF.

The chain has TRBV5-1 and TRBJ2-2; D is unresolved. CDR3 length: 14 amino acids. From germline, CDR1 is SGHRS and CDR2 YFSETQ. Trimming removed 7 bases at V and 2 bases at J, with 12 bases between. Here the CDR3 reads CASRPRTNTGELFF. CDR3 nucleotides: TGCGCCAGCCGTCCCAGGACCAACACCGGGGAGCTGTTTTTT.

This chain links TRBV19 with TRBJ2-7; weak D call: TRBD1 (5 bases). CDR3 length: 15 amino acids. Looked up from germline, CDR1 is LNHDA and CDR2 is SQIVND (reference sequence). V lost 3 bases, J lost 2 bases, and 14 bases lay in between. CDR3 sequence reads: CASSIWQGKPYEQYF. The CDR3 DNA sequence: TGTGCCAGTAGTATTTGGCAGGGTAAACCCTACGAGCAGTACTTC.

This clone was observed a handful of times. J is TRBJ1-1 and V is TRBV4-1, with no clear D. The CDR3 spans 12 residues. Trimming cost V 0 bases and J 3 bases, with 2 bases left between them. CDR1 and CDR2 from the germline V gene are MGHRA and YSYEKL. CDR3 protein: CASSQDYTEAFF. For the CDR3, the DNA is TGCGCCAGCAGCCAAGACTACACTGAAGCTTTCTTT.

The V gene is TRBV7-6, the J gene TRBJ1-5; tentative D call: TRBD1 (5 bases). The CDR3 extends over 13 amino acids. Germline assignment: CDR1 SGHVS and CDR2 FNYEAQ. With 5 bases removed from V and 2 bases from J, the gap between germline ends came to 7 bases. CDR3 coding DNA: TGTGCCAGCAGCCGGGGCGGCAATCAGCCCCAGCATTTT. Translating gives CASSRGGNQPQHF.

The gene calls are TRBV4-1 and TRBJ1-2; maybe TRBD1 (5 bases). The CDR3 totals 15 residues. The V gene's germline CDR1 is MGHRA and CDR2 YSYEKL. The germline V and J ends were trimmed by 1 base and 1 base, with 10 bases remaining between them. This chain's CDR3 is CASSQVAGGNYGYTF. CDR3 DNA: TGCGCCAGCAGCCAAGTAGCGGGGGGTAACTATGGCTACACCTTC.

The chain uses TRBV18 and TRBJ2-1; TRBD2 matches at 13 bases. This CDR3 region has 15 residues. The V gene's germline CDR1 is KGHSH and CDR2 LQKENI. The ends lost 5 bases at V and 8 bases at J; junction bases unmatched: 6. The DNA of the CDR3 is TGTGCCAGCTCAGGGGGGACTAGCGGGAACCATGAGCAGTTCTTC. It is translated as CASSGGTSGNHEQFF.

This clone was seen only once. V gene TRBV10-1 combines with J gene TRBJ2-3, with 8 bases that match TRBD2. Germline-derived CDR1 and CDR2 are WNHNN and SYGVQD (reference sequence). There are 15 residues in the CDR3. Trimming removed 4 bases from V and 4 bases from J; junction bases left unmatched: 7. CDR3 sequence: CASSVGAGEADTQYF. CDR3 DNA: TGCGCCAGCAGTGTAGGAGCGGGAGAAGCAGATACGCAGTATTTT.

The CDR3 DNA reads TGTGCCAGCAGCTCGAGGGGGGACTACACAGATACGCAGTATTTT. Amino acids: CASSSRGDYTDTQYF. The chain uses TRBV7-2 and TRBJ2-3; TRBD2 might be the D (7 bases). CDR3 length equals 15 residues. Deletions cut 4 bases from V and 2 bases from J, with 13 bases between. Germline lookup yields CDR1 SGHTA and CDR2 FQGNSA.

The chain's CDR3 is CASGSSYEQYF. CDR3 DNA: TGTGCCAGTGGGAGCTCCTACGAGCAGTACTTC. The chain uses TRBV9 and TRBJ2-7, with a tentative D call TRBD2 (5 bases). V lost 8 bases and J 0 bases, leaving 6 bases between the germline ends. Germline CDR1 is SGDLS and CDR2 is YYNGEE. This CDR3 has 11 residues. The complete variable domain, with remaining parts taken from reference TRBV9 and TRBJ2-7, reads DSGVTQTPKHLITATGQRVTLRCSPRSGDLSVYWYQQSLDQGLQFLIQYYNGEERAKGNILERFSAQQFPDLHSELNLSSLELGDSALYFCASGSSYEQYFGPGTRLTVT.